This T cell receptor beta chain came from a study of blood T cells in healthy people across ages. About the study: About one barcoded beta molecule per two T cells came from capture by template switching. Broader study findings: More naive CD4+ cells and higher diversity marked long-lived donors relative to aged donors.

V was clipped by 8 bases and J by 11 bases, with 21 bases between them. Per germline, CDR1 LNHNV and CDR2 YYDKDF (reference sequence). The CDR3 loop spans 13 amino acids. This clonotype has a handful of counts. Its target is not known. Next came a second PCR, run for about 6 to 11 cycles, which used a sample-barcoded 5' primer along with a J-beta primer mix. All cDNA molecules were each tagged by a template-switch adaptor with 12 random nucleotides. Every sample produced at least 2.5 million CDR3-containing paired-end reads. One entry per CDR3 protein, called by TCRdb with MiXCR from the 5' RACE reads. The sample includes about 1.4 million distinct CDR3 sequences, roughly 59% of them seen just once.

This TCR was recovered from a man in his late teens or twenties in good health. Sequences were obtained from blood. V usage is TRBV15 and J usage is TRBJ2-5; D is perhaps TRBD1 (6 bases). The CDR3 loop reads CATHRTDNNEQYF. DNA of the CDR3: TGTGCCACCCACCGGACAGACAACAATGAGCAGTACTTC.